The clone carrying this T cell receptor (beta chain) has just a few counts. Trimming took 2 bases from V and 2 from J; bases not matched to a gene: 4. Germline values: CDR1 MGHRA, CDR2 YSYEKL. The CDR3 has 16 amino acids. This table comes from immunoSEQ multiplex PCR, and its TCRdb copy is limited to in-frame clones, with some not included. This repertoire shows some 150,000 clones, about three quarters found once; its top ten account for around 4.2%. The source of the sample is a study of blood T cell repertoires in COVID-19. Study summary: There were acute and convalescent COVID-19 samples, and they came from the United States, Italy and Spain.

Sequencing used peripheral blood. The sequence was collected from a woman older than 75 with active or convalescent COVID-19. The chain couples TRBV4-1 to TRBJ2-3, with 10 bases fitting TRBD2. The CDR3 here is CASSQQAGGPTDTQYF. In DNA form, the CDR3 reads TGCGCCAGCAGCCAACAAGCGGGGGGGCCCACAGATACGCAGTATTTT.